The sequence of this T cell receptor beta chain was determined in a study of blood T cell repertoires in COVID-19. Overall study context: The United States, Italy and Spain were the sources of the acute and convalescent COVID-19 samples. PBMCs, B-cell-depleted T cells, or T cells were the source of the cDNA or gDNA that made up the material.

Study processing details: Estimation of nucleated cell counts relied on the amplification of reference gene primers. Sequencing was performed with immunoSEQ multiplex PCR; in TCRdb, only in-frame clones are kept and a portion is missing. The DNA was the basis for D and trimming; V, J and clone size are from that table. Here the sample spans 350,000 to 450,000 clones, approximately 91% being singletons. After removal of 6 bases from V and 6 bases from J, the junction contained 6 bases not matched to a gene. This CDR3 spans 12 amino acids. Looked up from germline, CDR1 is SQVTM and CDR2 is ANQGSEA. Donors were grouped by their self-reported clinical history.

The sequenced sample consisted of PBMCs or T cells enriched from blood (not recorded which). The chain recombines TRBV29-1 with TRBJ1-1, with TRBD1 identical over 8 bases. The origin of this receptor is a woman between 18 and 29 years old who had been exposed to COVID-19. The CDR3 loop is CSVDRDNAEAFF. For the CDR3, the DNA is TGCAGCGTGGACAGGGATAACGCTGAAGCTTTCTTT. The entire variable domain, with the rest obtained from reference TRBV29-1 and TRBJ1-1, is as follows: SAVISQKPSRDICQRGTSLTIQCQVDSQVTMMFWYRQQPGQSLTLIATANQGSEATYESGFVIDKFPISRPNLTFSTLTVSNMSPEDSSIYLCSVDRDNAEAFFGQGTRLTVV.